This entry lists 14 T cell receptor beta chains sequenced from one sample in a study of blood T cells in healthy people across ages. Next came a second PCR, run for 7 to 11 cycles, which used a sample-barcoded 5' primer along with a J-beta primer mix. In TCRdb, the 5' RACE reads were re-called with MiXCR into one record per CDR3 protein. In the table there are 1.5 million to 2 million distinct CDR3 sequences, roughly 27% of which are singletons. The sample was blood. These receptors were obtained from a woman between 25 and 40 years old in good health.

The chain combines TRBV7-9 with TRBJ2-1, with TRBD1 matching over 8 bases. There are 16 residues in the CDR3. V shed 5 bases, J shed 4 bases, and the junction held 10 bases outside the gene matches. The germline V gene encodes CDR1 SEHNR and CDR2 FQNEAQ (reference sequence). The CDR3 here is CASSAGTGGRYNEQFF. The CDR3 nucleotides are TGTGCCAGCAGCGCTGGAACAGGGGGGAGGTACAATGAGCAGTTCTTC.

This clonotype was observed a few times. The V and J genes are TRBV6-5 and TRBJ2-7; D may be TRBD1 (6 bases). Trimming cost V 0 bases and J 3 bases, with 12 bases left between them. The germline V gene has CDR1 MNHEY and CDR2 SVGAGI. The CDR3 covers 15 residues. The CDR3 sequence is CASSYSATGDYEQYF. CDR3 sequence (DNA): TGTGCCAGCAGTTACTCGGCGACAGGAGACTACGAGCAGTACTTC.

In this sample, this clonotype turned up many times. The rearrangement joins TRBV2 to TRBJ2-5; 9 bases agree with TRBD1. The CDR3 loop spans 16 amino acids. CDR1 and CDR2 from the germline V gene are SNHLY and FYNNEI. V trimming: 2 bases; J trimming: 1 base; junction bases outside the gene matches: 5. This chain's CDR3 is CASSEYRTGVQETQYF. In DNA form, the CDR3 reads TGTGCCAGCAGTGAATATCGGACAGGGGTCCAAGAGACCCAGTACTTC.

The genes are TRBV5-1 and TRBJ2-1; tentatively, D is TRBD1 (6 bases). Germline assignment: CDR1 SGHRS and CDR2 YFSETQ. The V and J ends lost 4 bases and 8 bases respectively, with 19 bases between them. The length of the CDR3 is 15 residues. The CDR3 nucleotides are TGCGCCAGCAGCCTCACCGTGGGGGCGCGCGATGAGCAGTTCTTC. Translated: CASSLTVGARDEQFF.

This chain connects TRBV27 to TRBJ2-1, with 9 nucleotides matching TRBD1. V trimming: 3 bases; J trimming: 9 bases; junction bases outside the gene matches: 9. Germline-derived CDR1 and CDR2 are MNHEY and SMNVEV (reference sequence). The CDR3 sequence is 15 residues long. The CDR3 loop reads CASSFSGTGMLEQFF. The CDR3, as DNA: TGTGCCAGCAGTTTTTCCGGGACAGGGATGCTTGAGCAGTTCTTC.

As concerns this clonotype: Possible read error: a much larger clone is one base away. The genes are TRBV4-1 and TRBJ2-4; D uncertain. CDR3 size: 12 residues. Germline V gene sequence: CDR1 MGHRA, CDR2 YSYEKL. As DNA, the CDR3 is TGCGCCGGCAGCCAAGACTTAGAGATTCAGTACTTC. Amino acids: CAGSQDLEIQYF.

This clonotype was counted only a few times. The V gene is TRBV5-1, the J gene TRBJ2-3; D possibly corresponds to TRBD2 (5 bases). V was pared by 0 bases and J by 3 bases, with 11 bases between. The CDR3 totals 15 residues. Germline V CDR1 and CDR2: SGHRS, YFSETQ. The CDR3 spells CASSLEALGTDTQYF. Written as DNA, the CDR3 is TGCGCCAGCAGCTTGGAGGCACTAGGAACAGATACGCAGTATTTT.

The rearrangement joins TRBV12-3 or TRBV12-4 to TRBJ2-2; perhaps TRBD2 as D (5 bases). Trimming stripped 5 bases from V and 5 bases from J, with 9 bases between. The CDR3 loop spans 13 amino acids. The DNA for the CDR3 is TGTGCCAGCAGTACGGGGAGTACCGGGGAGCTGTTTTTT. This codes for CASSTGSTGELFF.

Comments on this clonotype: This sequence may be a read error, since a much larger clone differs from it by one base. This chain joins TRBV7-9 and TRBJ2-7, with 9 nucleotides matching TRBD1. Germline V gene data show CDR1 as SEHNR and CDR2 as FQNEAQ (reference sequence). V was pared by 5 bases and J by 4 bases, with 12 bases of the junction left unmatched. This CDR3 region has 16 residues. The CDR3 sequence is CASSLTDRGVWYEQYF. As DNA, the CDR3 is TGTGCCAGCAGCCTGACGGACAGGGGAGTGTGGTACGAGCAGTACTTC.

V and J are TRBV12-3 or TRBV12-4 and TRBJ2-2, with TRBD1 matching over 8 bases. V shed 6 bases and J 5 bases; nucleotides not matched to a gene: 11. The CDR3 contains 16 residues. The CDR3 DNA reads TGTGCCAGCAGAGAAACCGGGACAGGTAGAACCGGGGAGCTGTTTTTT. It yields the protein CASRETGTGRTGELFF.

In its sample, this clonotype was seen a few times. The chain carries TRBV20-1 and TRBJ2-1, with D perhaps TRBD1 or TRBD2 (5 bases each). Germline V gives CDR1 DFQATT, CDR2 SNEGSKA (reference sequence). Trimming took 2 bases from V and 2 from J, leaving 13 bases between them. The CDR3 extends over 15 amino acids. The CDR3 spells CSARNRDGTYNEQFF. The CDR3 DNA sequence: TGCAGTGCTAGAAACCGGGACGGGACCTACAATGAGCAGTTCTTC.

This sequence joins TRBV3-1 and TRBJ2-7; D tentatively reads TRBD1 or TRBD2 (5 bases each). The V end lost 4 bases, the J end lost 5 bases, and 12 bases lay between the germline ends. Germline V gene sequence: CDR1 LGHDT, CDR2 YNNKEL (reference sequence). The CDR3 runs 13 residues. The CDR3 spells CASSRRLGDEQYF. Here the CDR3 DNA reads TGTGCCAGCAGCCGCCGTTTGGGGGACGAGCAGTACTTC.

This clonotype was observed a handful of times. J is TRBJ2-7 and V is TRBV28, with 11 bases fitting TRBD1. This CDR3 region has 17 residues. Unmatched junction bases numbered 14, after V lost 6 bases and J lost 4 bases. Looked up from germline, CDR1 is MDHEN and CDR2 is SYDVKM. The CDR3 region is CASSGTKGTGGRYEQYF. The DNA for the CDR3 is TGTGCCAGCAGCGGGACCAAGGGGACAGGGGGAAGATACGAGCAGTACTTC.

This clonotype was observed a few times. V usage is TRBV9 and J usage is TRBJ2-3; D not resolved. CDR1 is SGDLS, CDR2 YYNGEE, per germline. There are 15 residues in the CDR3. Trimming removed 0 bases from V and 3 bases from J, with 11 bases in between. CDR3 sequence (DNA): TGTGCCAGCAGCGTAGGACCCCTCGGGACAGATACGCAGTATTTT. The encoded protein is CASSVGPLGTDTQYF.